The 24 T cell receptor beta chains below were found in one sample sequenced in a study of T cell responses to AZD1222 COVID-19 vaccine. TCRdb's table, derived via immunoSEQ multiplex PCR, lists solely in-frame clones and lacks some. The sample has more than 75,000 clones, 91% seen once. The specimen comprised peripheral blood, sampled 28 days after the second AZD1222 dose. Receptors originate from an adult who received the AZD1222 COVID-19 vaccine.

The V and J genes are TRBV9 and TRBJ2-3; D is ambiguous. Trimming shortened V by 3 bases and J by 0 bases, and 11 bases separated the two germline ends. The CDR3 is made up of 15 amino acids. Per germline, CDR1 SGDLS and CDR2 YYNGEE. The chain's CDR3 is CASSARTVSTDTQYF. CDR3 coding DNA: TGTGCCAGCAGCGCCCGGACGGTTAGCACAGATACGCAGTATTTT.

CDR3 coding DNA: TGTGCCAGCAGCCCTATAGGGCTAGCGGGTACCGGGGAGCTGTTTTTT. Translating gives CASSPIGLAGTGELFF. The V and J genes are TRBV3-1 (or the pseudogene TRBV3-2) and TRBJ2-2; 8 nucleotides agree with TRBD2. V was clipped by 4 bases and J by 5 bases; unmatched bases: 9. From germline, CDR1 is LGHDT and CDR2 YNNKEL (reference sequence). CDR3 length: 16 residues.

This clone was observed once. The chain recombines TRBV19 with TRBJ1-2, with D maybe TRBD1 (6 bases). Trimming removed 6 bases from V and 5 bases from J, with 13 bases in between. The V gene's germline CDR1 is LNHDA and CDR2 SQIVND (reference sequence). This CDR3 comprises 13 residues. The CDR3 nucleotides read TGTGCCAGTAGATCCGGACAGCGGTATGGCTACACCTTC. It yields the protein CASRSGQRYGYTF.

The rearrangement uses TRBV7-9 and TRBJ1-3; 7 nucleotides line up with TRBD1. The germline V gene has CDR1 SEHNR and CDR2 FQNEAQ (reference sequence). The CDR3 loop spans 16 amino acids. J lost 1 base, V lost 5 bases, and 8 bases had no gene match. CDR3 DNA: TGTGCCAGCAGCCAGGTCAGGGGGGCATCTGGAAACACCATATATTTT. As protein: CASSQVRGASGNTIYF.

The genes are TRBV7-9 and TRBJ2-7; TRBD2 aligns across 7 bases. Unmatched junction bases numbered 10, after V lost 5 bases and J lost 6 bases. Germline loops: CDR1 SEHNR, CDR2 FQNEAQ (reference sequence). This CDR3 has 14 residues. The CDR3 sequence is CASSPWREMGEQYF. The CDR3, as DNA: TGTGCCAGCAGCCCCTGGCGGGAGATGGGCGAGCAGTACTTC.

CDR3 coding DNA: TGCGCCAGCAGTGAGTCTCACATCCAGGAGACCCAGTACTTC. It specifies CASSESHIQETQYF. The rearrangement joins TRBV10-1 to TRBJ2-5, with D unclear. CDR1 and CDR2 (germline): WNHNN, SYGVQD (reference sequence). This CDR3 region has 14 residues. The V end was cut by 0 bases, the J end by 5 bases, with 10 bases between.

The V and J genes are TRBV5-4 and TRBJ2-1; 12 bases fit TRBD2. The trim removed 2 bases at V and 8 bases at J, leaving 5 bases unmatched. From germline, CDR1 is SGHNT and CDR2 YYREEE (reference sequence). The CDR3 totals 15 residues. CDR3 amino acids: CASSFRLAGAHEQFF. DNA for the CDR3: TGTGCCAGCAGCTTCCGACTAGCGGGAGCCCATGAGCAGTTCTTC.

The chain couples TRBV6-5 to TRBJ1-5, with 10 bases lining up with TRBD1. Unmatched junction bases numbered 4, after V lost 7 bases and J lost 1 base. Germline V gene sequence: CDR1 MNHEY, CDR2 SVGAGI. The CDR3 extends over 15 amino acids. CDR3 amino acids: CASTSGQGSNQPQHF. Written as DNA, the CDR3 is TGTGCCAGCACCTCGGGACAGGGGAGCAATCAGCCCCAGCATTTT.

This clone was picked up one time. This chain links TRBV6-5 with TRBJ2-7; D could derive from TRBD1 or TRBD2 (5 bases each). The CDR3 has 14 residues. CDR1 is MNHEY, CDR2 SVGAGI, per germline. Between the trimmed V and J ends, which lost 2 bases and 2 bases, there was a span of 10 bases. The CDR3 sequence is CASSYPGTPYEQYF. Here the CDR3 DNA reads TGTGCCAGCAGTTACCCTGGGACCCCCTACGAGCAGTACTTC.

V gene TRBV15 combines with J gene TRBJ2-3, with 7 bases identical to TRBD2. CDR1 is LNHNV and CDR2 is YYDKDF in the germline V gene (reference sequence). The ends lost 1 base at V and 1 base at J; junction bases unmatched: 5. The CDR3 spans 16 residues. CDR3 amino acids: CATSRAMAGGTDTQYF. In DNA, the CDR3 is TGTGCCACCAGCAGAGCGATGGCGGGAGGCACAGATACGCAGTATTTT.

This sequence joins TRBV6-2 or TRBV6-3 and TRBJ1-5; possibly TRBD1 for D (6 bases). V was pared by 4 bases and J by 4 bases, with 14 bases between. The CDR3 spans 15 residues. In germline, CDR1 is MNHEY, CDR2 SVGEGT. Here the CDR3 DNA reads TGTGCCAGCAGTTTTGCACAGGGAGTTAATCAGCCCCAGCATTTT. Its translation is CASSFAQGVNQPQHF.

CDR3 protein: CASSWGLGEQYF. CDR3 coding DNA: TGTGCCAGCAGCTGGGGACTTGGCGAGCAGTACTTC. V and J are TRBV7-2 and TRBJ2-7, with D possibly being TRBD2 (6 bases). Germline V gene sequence: CDR1 SGHTA, CDR2 FQGNSA. Deletions cut 4 bases from V and 6 bases from J, with 10 bases between. The CDR3 covers 12 residues.

This chain joins TRBV9 and TRBJ2-6; D perhaps matches TRBD2 (6 bases). Germline values: CDR1 SGDLS, CDR2 YYNGEE. Trimming stripped 3 bases from V and 0 bases from J, with 13 bases between. The CDR3 runs to 17 residues. CDR3 sequence: CASSATGTPSGANVLTF. The CDR3 DNA reads TGTGCCAGCAGCGCAACCGGGACTCCCTCTGGGGCCAACGTCCTGACTTTC.

A remark on this clone: In the same sample, other DNA sequences code for this CDR3. J is TRBJ1-6 and V is TRBV3-1 (or the pseudogene TRBV3-2); D is undetermined. Between the trimmed V and J ends, which lost 0 bases and 2 bases, there was a span of 11 bases. The CDR3 sequence is 17 residues long. Germline-derived CDR1 and CDR2 are LGHDT and YNNKEL (reference sequence). CDR3 loop: CASSQDLGAAYNSPLHF. In DNA, the CDR3 is TGTGCCAGCAGCCAAGATTTAGGAGCAGCCTATAATTCACCCCTCCACTTT.

V and J are TRBV5-1 and TRBJ2-5; 7 nucleotides match TRBD2. The CDR3 extends over 18 amino acids. Germline V lookup: CDR1 SGHRS, CDR2 YFSETQ. The V and J ends lost 1 base and 0 bases, in that order; junction bases with no gene match: 12. The CDR3 DNA follows: TGCGCCAGCAGCTTGTTCCTGGCGGGAGACCCGTACCAAGAGACCCAGTACTTC. Translated, it gives CASSLFLAGDPYQETQYF.

V usage is TRBV7-3 and J usage is TRBJ2-1; D is undetermined. V lost 1 base and J 9 bases, leaving 16 bases between the germline ends. Germline V CDR1 and CDR2: SGHTA, FQGTGA. This CDR3 has 15 residues. The CDR3 nucleotides are TGTGCCAGCAGCTTAAGAGGTAGCATTGGTACTGAGCAGTTCTTC. Protein sequence: CASSLRGSIGTEQFF.

This chain uses TRBV28 with TRBJ1-2; D call uncertain. The CDR3 is 12 amino acids. Germline V gene lookup returns CDR1 MDHEN and CDR2 SYDVKM. Trimming left V 5 bases short and J 8 bases short, with 12 bases between. In nucleotides, the CDR3 is TGTGCCAGCAGTACCCCCGATACGGGCTACACCTTC. This translates into CASSTPDTGYTF.

V is TRBV7-2 and J is TRBJ1-3, with a weak D call TRBD1 (5 bases). The germline gives CDR1 SGHTA, CDR2 FQGNSA. Trimming shortened V by 5 bases and J by 0 bases, and 14 bases separated the two germline ends. CDR3 length equals 16 residues. The CDR3 DNA reads as TGTGCCAGCAGCCCCTGGGGGAAGAGCTCTGGAAACACCATATATTTT. This gives the protein CASSPWGKSSGNTIYF.

The chain has TRBV27 and TRBJ2-1, with 7 nucleotides matching TRBD1. The CDR3 covers 13 residues. Trimming at V came to 10 bases and at J to 2 bases, leaving 5 bases not matched to a gene. CDR1 and CDR2 from the germline V gene are MNHEY and SMNVEV (reference sequence). As DNA, the CDR3 is TGTGCCACTGGGACAGAGGCCTACAATGAGCAGTTCTTC. Translated: CATGTEAYNEQFF.

The rearrangement links TRBV28 to TRBJ2-1; 9 nucleotides align to TRBD2. The CDR3 sequence is 15 residues long. The J segment lost 9 bases and the V segment lost 6 bases, leaving 12 bases of the junction unmatched. Germline loops: CDR1 MDHEN, CDR2 SYDVKM. In nucleotides, the CDR3 is TGTGCCAGCAGGAGCGGGAGGTCGTGGAGTAGTGAGCAGTTCTTC. It yields the protein CASRSGRSWSSEQFF.

In regard to this clone: The germline gene is not matched at one end of the junction; a read error may be the cause. The chain combines TRBV18 with TRBJ2-7; 14 bases are a match to TRBD2. CDR1 is KGHSH and CDR2 is LQKENI in the germline V gene. The CDR3 runs to 15 residues. CDR3 loop: CVSSPGLAGGYEQYF. The CDR3 nucleotides are TGTGTCAGCTCACCCGGACTAGCGGGGGGCTACGAGCAGTACTTC.

The chain employs TRBV2 and TRBJ2-7; maybe TRBD1 (6 bases). The germline V gene has CDR1 SNHLY and CDR2 FYNNEI. The V gene lost 4 bases and the J gene lost 4 bases, with 14 bases spanning the gap. CDR3 size: 14 residues. The CDR3 loop reads CASSGQEIGYEQYF. In nucleotides, the CDR3 is TGTGCCAGCAGTGGACAGGAAATTGGTTACGAGCAGTACTTC.

The V gene is TRBV6-5, the J gene TRBJ2-5; D is unclear. This CDR3 contains 12 residues. Germline values: CDR1 MNHEY, CDR2 SVGAGI. V dropped 5 bases and J dropped 5 bases, with 9 bases sitting between them. DNA of the CDR3: TGTGCCAGCAGTCCAACCGTGGAGACCCAGTACTTC. Translated, it gives CASSPTVETQYF.

This clone was counted a few times. This chain joins TRBV5-1 and TRBJ2-1; D is perhaps TRBD2 (6 bases). Per germline, CDR1 SGHRS and CDR2 YFSETQ. The CDR3 runs to 17 residues. V lost 0 bases and J lost 7, with 20 bases in between. CDR3 DNA sequence: TGCGCCAGCAGCTTGGGAGGCGCGCCCTTTGGGAGGAATGAGCAGTTCTTC. Translated, it gives CASSLGGAPFGRNEQFF.